These T cell receptor beta chains were read from a single sample in a study of T-cell reconstitution after alpha-beta-depleted transplantation in children. TCRdb itself ran the PCR reads through MiXCR, one entry per CDR3 protein. The sample carries approximately 83,000 distinct CDR3 sequences, approximately 9.2% recorded once. This material consisted of PBMCs from the stem cell graft donor, taken from the stem cell graft. All receptors derive from a human donor who donated a stem cell graft to a child with congenital amegakaryocytic thrombocytopenia. Both conserved end residues are trimmed from each CDR3.

V gene	J gene	CDR3 protein
TRBV6-1	TRBJ2-1	ASTLNGRQELTNEQF
TRBV19	TRBJ2-3	ASSNTLLDPRTDTQY
TRBV5-1	TRBJ1-2	ASSGLTDLNGYT
TRBV7-2	TRBJ2-1	ASSTSGLGYNEQF
TRBV7-2	TRBJ2-7	ASRSNSGPNEQY
TRBV4-3	TRBJ2-1	ASSQEASGGYNEQF
TRBV3-1	TRBJ2-7	ASSQAWLGQGNEQY
TRBV12-3/TRBV12-4	TRBJ1-2	ASSLRGGVVRNGYT
TRBV20-1	TRBJ1-2	SAISDRSYGYT
TRBV6-2/TRBV6-3	TRBJ2-1	ASSYQEGANEQF
TRBV5-1	TRBJ2-1	ASSPYSYNEQF